A single sample gave rise to the 25 T cell receptor beta chains below, sequenced in a study of cytomegalovirus exposure and HLA in healthy donors. The PCR had 60 Vbeta and 13 Jbeta primers. Libraries were prepared by immunoSEQ multiplex PCR; TCRdb keeps only in-frame clonotypes and omits some of them. The sample's table shows about 160,000 clones. Sample: PBMCs. These receptors were collected from a woman aged 55-70 years in good health and CMV-seronegative.

This chain joins TRBV11-1 and TRBJ2-1, with 11 bases fitting TRBD2. The trim removed 5 bases at V and 7 bases at J, leaving 10 bases unmatched. The V gene's germline CDR1 is SGHAT and CDR2 FQDESV (reference sequence). The CDR3 runs to 16 residues. CDR3 nucleotides: TGTGCCAGCAGCCCCTGGGGTAGACTAGCGGGAAATGAGCAGTTCTTC. Translated: CASSPWGRLAGNEQFF.

The chain employs TRBV18 and TRBJ2-7, with a weak D call TRBD1 (6 bases). The germline V gene encodes CDR1 KGHSH and CDR2 LQKENI. V was clipped by 6 bases and J by 5 bases, with 26 bases between them. CDR3 length: 17 residues. CDR3 sequence reads: CASSLKRIGDIHNEQYF. The DNA of the CDR3 is TGTGCCAGCTCCCTGAAAAGAATTGGGGACATTCACAACGAGCAGTACTTC.

This sequence joins TRBV6-5 and TRBJ1-1, with D perhaps TRBD1 (6 bases). The V end lost 5 bases, the J end lost 1 base, and 14 bases lay between the germline ends. The CDR3 loop spans 15 amino acids. Germline-derived CDR1 and CDR2 are MNHEY and SVGAGI. Written as DNA, the CDR3 is TGTGCCAGCAGTCCATCCAGGGGATGGAACACTGAAGCTTTCTTT. Translating it yields CASSPSRGWNTEAFF.

The genes are TRBV19 and TRBJ1-5; D not certain. With 6 bases removed from V and 4 bases from J, the gap between germline ends came to 10 bases. Per the germline V gene, CDR1 is LNHDA and CDR2 is SQIVND (reference sequence). The CDR3 consists of 13 residues. The CDR3 here is CASSDIPNQPQHF. In nucleotides, the CDR3 is TGTGCCAGTAGCGACATTCCGAATCAGCCCCAGCATTTT. The variable domain in full, with the rest retrieved from reference TRBV19 and TRBJ1-5, is DGGITQSPKYLFRKEGQNVTLSCEQNLNHDAMYWYRQDPGQGLRLIYYSQIVNDFQKGDIAEGYSVSREKKESFPLTVTSAQKNPTAFYLCASSDIPNQPQHFGDGTRLSIL.

The rearrangement uses TRBV9 and TRBJ2-2, with TRBD1 as a possible D gene (6 bases). The germline CDR1 and CDR2 sequences are SGDLS and YYNGEE. The CDR3 runs to 15 residues. V was pared by 0 bases and J by 0 bases, with 6 bases between. The CDR3 DNA follows: TGTGCCAGCAGCGTAGGACAGGCGAACACCGGGGAGCTGTTTTTT. Amino acids: CASSVGQANTGELFF.

The chain carries TRBV5-1 and TRBJ2-7, with 8 bases matching TRBD2. V was pared by 6 bases and J by 2 bases, with 7 bases of the junction left unmatched. The CDR3 spans 14 residues. Germline values: CDR1 SGHRS, CDR2 YFSETQ. CDR3 sequence (DNA): TGCGCCAGCAAAACGGGAGGGACCACCTACGAGCAGTACTTC. Protein sequence: CASKTGGTTYEQYF.

This sequence joins TRBV7-2 and TRBJ1-1, with 9 positions matching TRBD1. The CDR3 runs to 15 residues. Germline V CDR1 and CDR2: SGHTA, FQGNSA. V dropped 2 bases and J dropped 5; count of bases not matched to a gene: 6. CDR3 in DNA: TGTGCCAGCAGCTTAATGGGACAGGGAATTACTGAAGCTTTCTTT. Translation: CASSLMGQGITEAFF.

The chain has TRBV28 and TRBJ2-5; 13 nucleotides agree with TRBD2. The CDR3 has 16 residues. V lost 2 bases, J lost 5 bases, and 5 bases stayed unmatched. Germline assignment: CDR1 MDHEN and CDR2 SYDVKM. CDR3 in amino acids: CASSLGLAGVGETQYF. CDR3 in DNA: TGTGCCAGCAGTTTAGGACTAGCGGGAGTAGGCGAGACCCAGTACTTC.

J is TRBJ2-5 and V is TRBV7-9; 10 nucleotides agree with TRBD2. Trimming removed 1 base from V and 4 bases from J; junction bases left unmatched: 9. CDR1 and CDR2 from the germline V gene are SEHNR and FQNEAQ (reference sequence). The CDR3 is 17 amino acids. CDR3 region: CASSLDGTSAERETQYF. CDR3 coding DNA: TGTGCCAGCAGCTTAGACGGGACTAGCGCAGAGAGAGAGACCCAGTACTTC.

The chain links TRBV5-1 to TRBJ1-1; D call uncertain. V was trimmed by 2 bases and J by 4 bases, leaving 9 bases between them. The CDR3 spans 13 residues. The V gene's germline CDR1 is SGHRS and CDR2 YFSETQ. CDR3 coding DNA: TGCGCCAGCAGCTTTTTGGCGGGCACTGAAGCTTTCTTT. Translating it yields CASSFLAGTEAFF.

The chain is built from TRBV11-2 and TRBJ2-1, with 10 bases identical to TRBD2. With 1 base clipped from V and 5 bases from J, the junction kept 5 bases outside the gene matches. Germline V gene data show CDR1 as SGHAT and CDR2 as FQNNGV. The CDR3 runs 16 residues. The CDR3 sequence is CASSLVGLAANNEQFF. The CDR3 DNA is TGTGCCAGCAGCTTAGTCGGACTAGCGGCAAACAATGAGCAGTTCTTC.

The chain combines TRBV30 with TRBJ1-2; possible D gene TRBD1, 5 bases. Germline CDR1 and CDR2: GTSNPN and SVGIG (reference sequence). V gave up 6 bases and J gave up 6 bases, with 14 bases separating them. The CDR3 has 12 residues. The CDR3 nucleotides read TGTGCCTGCAACTCAGACAGTAATGGCTACACCTTC. Translated: CACNSDSNGYTF.

V usage is TRBV5-1 and J usage is TRBJ1-1; D ambiguous. V dropped 0 bases and J dropped 1 base, with 4 bases sitting between them. Germline CDR1 is SGHRS and CDR2 is YFSETQ. This CDR3 has 13 residues. The CDR3 loop is CASSLEQNTEAFF. CDR3 sequence (DNA): TGCGCCAGCAGCTTGGAACAGAACACTGAAGCTTTCTTT. Based on the CDR3 plus reference TRBV5-1 and TRBJ1-1, the full variable domain is KAGVTQTPRYLIKTRGQQVTLSCSPISGHRSVSWYQQTPGQGLQFLFEYFSETQRNKGNFPGRFSGRQFSNSRSEMNVSTLELGDSALYLCASSLEQNTEAFFGQGTRLTVV.

This chain joins TRBV19 and TRBJ2-7; TRBD1 aligns across 8 bases. This CDR3 has 15 residues. CDR1 and CDR2 (germline): LNHDA, SQIVND (reference sequence). V lost 5 bases and J lost 1; bases outside the gene matches: 7. CDR3 sequence reads: CASSPRDRRSYEQYF. The CDR3 DNA follows: TGTGCCAGTAGTCCCCGGGACAGGCGGTCCTACGAGCAGTACTTC. The variable domain in full, completed from reference TRBV19 and TRBJ2-7, reads DGGITQSPKYLFRKEGQNVTLSCEQNLNHDAMYWYRQDPGQGLRLIYYSQIVNDFQKGDIAEGYSVSREKKESFPLTVTSAQKNPTAFYLCASSPRDRRSYEQYFGPGTRLTVT.

The chain employs TRBV2 and TRBJ2-7; 11 nucleotides align to TRBD1. V was pared by 5 bases and J by 2 bases, with 5 bases of the junction left unmatched. Germline V gene data show CDR1 as SNHLY and CDR2 as FYNNEI. The CDR3 is 15 amino acids. CDR3 bases: TGTGCCAGCAGTCAAGGGACAGGGGGTACCTACGAGCAGTACTTC. This codes for CASSQGTGGTYEQYF.

The V and J genes are TRBV7-3 and TRBJ1-2; D is unclear. Per the germline V gene, CDR1 is SGHTA and CDR2 is FQGTGA. Trimming took off 2 bases at V and 7 bases at J, with 11 bases between the two ends. The CDR3 has 13 amino acids. CDR3 in amino acids: CASSLGEGGGYTF. CDR3 DNA: TGTGCCAGCAGCTTAGGGGAAGGAGGTGGCTACACCTTC.

The V and J genes are TRBV6-4 and TRBJ2-3, with 11 bases fitting TRBD2. This CDR3 region has 14 residues. Germline CDR1 and CDR2: MRHNA and SNTAGT. V shed 3 bases, J shed 5 bases, and the junction held 1 base outside the gene matches. CDR3 amino acids: CASSELAGVDTQYF. The CDR3 DNA reads TGTGCCAGCAGTGAACTAGCGGGAGTAGATACGCAGTATTTT.

V gene TRBV10-3 combines with J gene TRBJ1-5; D gene uncertain. V was clipped by 1 base and J by 5 bases, with 6 bases between them. Germline V CDR1 and CDR2: ENHRY, SYGVKD. This CDR3 has 13 residues. The chain's CDR3 is CAISEWSDQPQHF. CDR3 bases: TGTGCCATCAGTGAGTGGAGTGATCAGCCCCAGCATTTT.

This chain links TRBV7-2 with TRBJ2-3; D is unclear. Germline values: CDR1 SGHTA, CDR2 FQGNSA. The CDR3 sequence is 15 residues long. The V and J ends lost 1 base and 2 bases respectively, with 10 bases between them. The CDR3 sequence is CASSLDRLYTDTQYF. CDR3 sequence (DNA): TGTGCCAGCAGCTTAGATAGACTTTACACAGATACGCAGTATTTT. Full variable domain (remainder filled in from reference TRBV7-2 and TRBJ2-3): GAGVSQSPSNKVTEKGKDVELRCDPISGHTALYWYRQSLGQGLEFLIYFQGNSAPDKSGLPSDRFSAERTGGSVSTLTIQRTQQEDSAVYLCASSLDRLYTDTQYFGPGTRLTVL.

This rearrangement joins TRBV5-1 to TRBJ2-7; 10 bases align to TRBD1. The germline CDR1 and CDR2 sequences are SGHRS and YFSETQ. Unmatched junction bases numbered 1, after V lost 0 bases and J lost 1 base. The CDR3 runs to 15 residues. The CDR3 protein is CASSLAGQGSYEQYF. The CDR3 coding sequence is TGCGCCAGCAGCTTGGCGGGACAGGGGTCCTACGAGCAGTACTTC.

The chain couples TRBV5-4 to TRBJ1-6, with D perhaps TRBD1 (5 bases). The CDR3 loop spans 14 amino acids. The germline V gene has CDR1 SGHNT and CDR2 YYREEE (reference sequence). Trimming took off 6 bases at V and 1 base at J, with 8 bases between the two ends. The CDR3 DNA reads as TGTGCCAGCAACGGGGGGTCCTATAATTCACCCCTCCACTTT. Encoded protein: CASNGGSYNSPLHF.

The chain recombines TRBV5-4 with TRBJ2-3; D unclear. This CDR3 has 14 residues. In germline, CDR1 is SGHNT, CDR2 YYREEE (reference sequence). V was pared by 1 base and J by 0 bases, with 6 bases between. The CDR3 region has the DNA TGTGCCAGCAGCTTGCGGCGGAGCACAGATACGCAGTATTTT. It is translated as CASSLRRSTDTQYF.

CDR3 sequence: CASSSWTGADTEAFF. The CDR3 bases are TGCGCCAGCAGCTCTTGGACAGGGGCGGACACTGAAGCTTTCTTT. The genes are TRBV5-1 and TRBJ1-1; 9 bases align to TRBD1. This CDR3 comprises 15 residues. Trimming removed 3 bases from V and 3 bases from J; junction bases left unmatched: 6. The germline gives CDR1 SGHRS, CDR2 YFSETQ.

V usage is TRBV25-1 and J usage is TRBJ1-1; weak D call: TRBD1 (5 bases). Germline V lookup: CDR1 MGHDK, CDR2 SYGVNS. The CDR3 consists of 14 residues. Deletions cut 6 bases from V and 4 bases from J, with 15 bases between. The CDR3: CASSLLGGSTEAFF. The CDR3 DNA reads as TGTGCCAGCAGCCTTTTGGGGGGGAGCACTGAAGCTTTCTTT. The full variable domain, with the rest looked up from reference TRBV25-1 and TRBJ1-1, is EADIYQTPRYLVIGTGKKITLECSQTMGHDKMYWYQQDPGMELHLIHYSYGVNSTEKGDLSSESTVSRIRTEHFPLTLESARPSHTSQYLCASSLLGGSTEAFFGQGTRLTVV.

The CDR3 region has the DNA TGTGCCTGGAGTGTATCCGGGGTAAGTCAGCCCCAGCATTTT. Translation gives CAWSVSGVSQPQHF. The chain recombines TRBV30 with TRBJ1-5; no firm D call. The CDR3 spans 14 residues. In germline, CDR1 is GTSNPN, CDR2 SVGIG (reference sequence). V lost 0 bases, J lost 6 bases, and 12 bases lay in between.